This passage covers 10 T cell receptor beta chains from one sample sequenced in a study of cytomegalovirus exposure and HLA in healthy donors. It was with 60 Vbeta and 13 Jbeta primers that the PCR ran. The assay was immunoSEQ multiplex PCR, and TCRdb's table has in-frame clones only and misses some. The sample has approximately 120,000 clones, around three quarters seen once. What was sequenced was PBMCs. The receptor set was obtained from a female donor in good health and CMV-seronegative.

The CDR3 here is CASSSPPGQGATNEKLFF. In DNA, the CDR3 is TGCGCCAGCAGCTCCCCGCCGGGACAGGGGGCAACTAATGAAAAACTGTTTTTT. This rearrangement joins TRBV5-1 to TRBJ1-4; 11 bases map to TRBD1. V lost 3 bases, J lost 0 bases, and 7 bases stayed unmatched. Per germline, CDR1 SGHRS and CDR2 YFSETQ. CDR3 length: 18 amino acids.

This clone was detected a few times. V gene TRBV28 combines with J gene TRBJ1-4; 10 nucleotides align to TRBD1. The V gene end was trimmed by 5 bases and the J gene end by 7 bases; junction bases not matched to a gene: 7. This CDR3 spans 15 amino acids. The germline V gene has CDR1 MDHEN and CDR2 SYDVKM. The DNA for the CDR3 is TGTGCCAGCAGTGCCGAGGACAGGGGGTTTGAAAAACTGTTTTTT. Amino acids: CASSAEDRGFEKLFF.

This chain joins TRBV30 and TRBJ1-4; perhaps TRBD1 as D (5 bases). V lost 3 bases, J lost 4 bases, and 9 bases lay in between. This CDR3 spans 13 amino acids. The germline gives CDR1 GTSNPN, CDR2 SVGIG (reference sequence). The CDR3 DNA is TGTGCCTGGAGACAAGACAGTAATGAAAAACTGTTTTTT. Translating gives CAWRQDSNEKLFF.

V usage is TRBV28 and J usage is TRBJ2-6; no clear D. The CDR3 loop spans 13 amino acids. Trimming pared 5 bases from V and 3 bases from J, leaving 5 bases between. Per germline, CDR1 MDHEN and CDR2 SYDVKM. As DNA, the CDR3 is TGTGCCAGCAGTCTTCGTGGGGCCAACGTCCTGACTTTC. Translating gives CASSLRGANVLTF.

The gene calls are TRBV2 and TRBJ2-2, with 7 nucleotides matching TRBD1. V gave up 7 bases and J gave up 4 bases; unmatched junction bases: 6. The CDR3 runs 14 residues. Germline values: CDR1 SNHLY, CDR2 FYNNEI. CDR3 nucleotides: TGTGCCAGCAAACGACAGGGTGCCACCGGGGAGCTGTTTTTT. This codes for CASKRQGATGELFF. Complete variable domain (other parts from reference TRBV2 and TRBJ2-2): EPEVTQTPSHQVTQMGQEVILRCVPISNHLYFYWYRQILGQKVEFLVSFYNNEISEKSEIFDDQFSVERPDGSNFTLKIRSTKLEDSAMYFCASKRQGATGELFFGEGSRLTVL.

This sequence joins TRBV19 and TRBJ1-5, with D unclear. The CDR3 has 13 amino acids. Germline CDR1 reads LNHDA; CDR2 reads SQIVND (reference sequence). Between the trimmed V and J ends, which lost 3 bases and 7 bases, there was a span of 10 bases. The CDR3 region is CASSMEGRQPQHF. CDR3 nucleotides: TGTGCCAGTAGTATGGAGGGAAGGCAGCCCCAGCATTTT.

V is TRBV4-1 and J is TRBJ2-1; TRBD2 matches 8 bases. The germline gives CDR1 MGHRA, CDR2 YSYEKL. The V segment lost 6 bases and the J segment 9 bases; nucleotides outside the gene matches: 13. This CDR3 has 15 amino acids. The CDR3 loop is CASSLGLAGRGEQFF. DNA of the CDR3: TGCGCCAGCAGTCTTGGACTAGCAGGTCGGGGTGAGCAGTTCTTC.

The chain joins TRBV9 to TRBJ1-2, with D possibly TRBD1 on 5 matching bases. The CDR3 runs to 14 residues. V lost 2 bases, J lost 3 bases, and 11 bases lay in between. Germline V CDR1 and CDR2: SGDLS, YYNGEE. CDR3 DNA: TGTGCCAGCAGCGTCCGCGGGGGATACTATGGCTACACCTTC. It is translated as CASSVRGGYYGYTF. Filled out from reference TRBV9 and TRBJ1-2, the complete variable domain reads DSGVTQTPKHLITATGQRVTLRCSPRSGDLSVYWYQQSLDQGLQFLIQYYNGEERAKGNILERFSAQQFPDLHSELNLSSLELGDSALYFCASSVRGGYYGYTFGSGTRLTVV.

The V gene is TRBV6-6, the J gene TRBJ2-3; D perhaps matches TRBD1 (6 bases). Per germline, CDR1 MNHNY and CDR2 SVGAGI (reference sequence). The CDR3 has 14 residues. Trimming stripped 6 bases from V and 4 bases from J, with 14 bases between. The CDR3 DNA reads as TGTGCCAGCAGCTCCGGACAGTCGTCAGATACGCAGTATTTT. This translates into CASSSGQSSDTQYF.

This chain connects TRBV27 to TRBJ1-5, with unresolved D. This CDR3 has 14 residues. Germline CDR1 and CDR2: MNHEY and SMNVEV (reference sequence). V lost 6 bases, J lost 7 bases, and 16 bases lay in between. The CDR3 region has the DNA TGTGCCAGCAGCTCGGGGATGCCAGGACAGCCCCAGCATTTT. Translating gives CASSSGMPGQPQHF.